The entry below describes one TCR beta chain. The data were obtained in a study of T cells after yellow fever vaccination. TCRdb analysed the 5' RACE reads with MiXCR anew, one entry per CDR3 protein. The table includes about 300,000 distinct CDR3 sequences, roughly 8.7% detected once. Trimming took 5 bases from V and 7 from J, leaving 9 bases between them. CDR1 is LNHDA and CDR2 is SQIVND in the germline V gene (reference sequence). The length of the CDR3 is 12 residues. The sample in question was CD4+ T cells sorted from PBMCs, obtained 5 days after the yellow fever booster vaccination. The chain joins TRBV19 to TRBJ1-5; D not certain. This receptor was identified in a man aged 18 to 35 who received the YFV17D yellow fever vaccine. CDR3 sequence: CASSGVAQPQHF. Written as DNA, the CDR3 is TGTGCCAGTAGTGGAGTTGCACAGCCCCAGCATTTT. Looking up the rest from reference TRBV19 and TRBJ1-5 gives the full variable domain: DGGITQSPKYLFRKEGQNVTLSCEQNLNHDAMYWYRQDPGQGLRLIYYSQIVNDFQKGDIAEGYSVSREKKESFPLTVTSAQKNPTAFYLCASSGVAQPQHFGDGTRLSIL.